Below, one TCR beta chain is given with its context. These data belong to a study of monozygotic twins with cystic fibrosis. Data came from immunoSEQ multiplex PCR; TCRdb stores just in-frame clones and leaves some out. The repertoire has 35,000 or so clones, roughly 84% of them found once; the top ten carry roughly 1.7%. The CDR3 is 17 residues long. The germline V gene encodes CDR1 SGHRS and CDR2 YFSETQ. Deletions cut 0 bases from V and 2 bases from J, with 12 bases between. This TCR came from a girl aged 2 to 10 with cystic fibrosis. The specimen was blood. The rearrangement links TRBV5-1 to TRBJ2-6, with D perhaps matching TRBD1 (5 bases). The CDR3 DNA sequence: TGCGCCAGCAGCTTGGGGATCAGGGCTCCTGGGGCCAACGTCCTGACTTTC. Residues: CASSLGIRAPGANVLTF.